The 14 T cell receptor beta chains below all came from one sample that was sequenced in a study of read filtering for tumor transcriptome and immune sequencing. Molecular barcoded adaptors covering alpha/delta and beta/gamma chains were used on 400 ng RNA. TCRdb re-called the reads through MiXCR, storing one row per CDR3 protein. The sample has about 130,000 distinct CDR3 sequences; 10% to 15% are singletons. The sequencing input was a population of CD138-negative cells sorted from bone marrow. These TCRs come from a donor at least 40 years old with multiple myeloma.

The chain links TRBV4-1 to TRBJ2-5; 10 bases line up with TRBD2. This CDR3 has 18 amino acids. V lost 4 bases to trimming and J lost 1 base; unmatched junction nucleotides: 12. Germline V gives CDR1 MGHRA, CDR2 YSYEKL. CDR3 DNA: TGCGCCAGCAGCCGTGGAGGGGCTAGCGGGGGACTCCAAGAGACCCAGTACTTC. This codes for CASSRGGASGGLQETQYF.

This clonotype was recorded many times. The V and J genes are TRBV9 and TRBJ1-1, with TRBD1 as a possible D gene (5 bases). V shed 3 bases and J shed 5 bases, with 11 bases lying between them. CDR1 and CDR2 from the germline V gene are SGDLS and YYNGEE. The CDR3 totals 13 residues. CDR3 amino acids: CASSAQGRTEAFF. In DNA, the CDR3 is TGTGCCAGCAGCGCCCAGGGAAGGACTGAAGCTTTCTTT.

Points on this clonotype: A much more abundant neighbour one base away suggests this may be a read error. The chain links TRBV12-5 to TRBJ2-2; TRBD1 matches 10 bases. The CDR3 is 15 residues long. Germline V lookup: CDR1 LGHNT, CDR2 FRNRAP. The CDR3 reads CAGGTGQGGTGELFF. In DNA form, the CDR3 reads TGTGCTGGTGGTACCGGACAGGGGGGGACCGGGGAGCTGTTTTTT.

This clonotype appeared many times. The chain joins TRBV9 to TRBJ2-5; 8 nucleotides agree with TRBD1. The J segment lost 4 bases and the V segment lost 3 bases, leaving 8 bases of the junction unmatched. Germline assignment: CDR1 SGDLS and CDR2 YYNGEE. The CDR3 totals 15 residues. CDR3 sequence: CASSGRDRIGETQYF. DNA for the CDR3: TGTGCCAGCAGCGGAAGGGACAGGATAGGAGAGACCCAGTACTTC.

The rearrangement joins TRBV12-3 or TRBV12-4 to TRBJ1-3, with D unclear. This CDR3 is 16 amino acids long. V was trimmed by 6 bases and J by 0 bases, leaving 15 bases between them. The CDR3 is CASSLLSLLSGNTIYF. The CDR3 DNA is TGTGCCAGCAGCCTCCTTTCCCTCCTCTCTGGAAACACCATATATTTT.

At least ten counts were recorded for this clonotype. This chain joins TRBV29-1 and TRBJ2-1; 9 positions match TRBD1. V lost 5 bases, J lost 2 bases, and 4 bases stayed unmatched. The CDR3 is made up of 14 amino acids. Germline CDR1 and CDR2: SQVTM and ANQGSEA. The CDR3 spells CSVHRDRAYNEQFF. The CDR3 region has the DNA TGCAGCGTTCACCGGGACAGGGCCTACAATGAGCAGTTCTTC.

This clonotype was detected many times. J is TRBJ2-1 and V is TRBV18; the D is unclear. This CDR3 is built from 13 residues. Germline assignment: CDR1 KGHSH and CDR2 LQKENI. With 4 bases removed from V and 2 bases from J, the gap between germline ends came to 6 bases. The CDR3 coding sequence is TGTGCCAGCTCACTGGGAACCTACAATGAGCAGTTCTTC. This encodes CASSLGTYNEQFF.

Details on this clonotype: A much larger clone is a single base away; this may be a read error. The chain joins TRBV10-2 to TRBJ1-2; maybe TRBD1 (5 bases). This CDR3 region has 12 residues. With 6 bases removed from V and 8 bases from J, the gap between germline ends came to 13 bases. The germline V gene has CDR1 WSHSY and CDR2 SAAADI. The CDR3 DNA sequence: TGCGCCAGCAGAGTGGACCGGGGCGGCTACACCTTC. It encodes CASRVDRGGYTF.

V is TRBV15 and J is TRBJ1-4, with 10 bases matching TRBD1. Germline V gives CDR1 LNHNV, CDR2 YYDKDF (reference sequence). The CDR3 spans 16 residues. After removal of 7 bases from V and 10 bases from J, the junction contained 15 bases not matched to a gene. The CDR3 is CATTQGVDRGLGKLFF. The CDR3 DNA follows: TGTGCCACCACCCAGGGGGTAGACAGGGGGCTGGGAAAACTGTTTTTT. Combining the CDR3 with reference TRBV15 and TRBJ1-4 gives the whole variable domain DAMVIQNPRYQVTQFGKPVTLSCSQTLNHNVMYWYQQKSSQAPKLLFHYYDKDFNNEADTPDNFQSRRPNTSFCFLDIRSPGLGDTAMYLCATTQGVDRGLGKLFFGSGTQLSVL.

This clonotype has at least ten counts. The chain has TRBV20-1 and TRBJ2-7; 7 positions match TRBD1. J was trimmed by 2 bases and V by 6 bases; bases with no gene match: 13. Germline assignment: CDR1 DFQATT and CDR2 SNEGSKA (reference sequence). CDR3 length: 15 residues. Written as DNA, the CDR3 is TGCAGTGCCTCCCATCTCGGACAGGCCGCCTACGAGCAGTACTTC. It specifies CSASHLGQAAYEQYF.

About this clonotype itself: This may arise from a read error, as a much more abundant clone is one base away. The conserved phenylalanine or tryptophan is not found at the CDR3 terminus, so this likely reflects a read error. The gene calls are TRBV12-3 or TRBV12-4 and TRBJ2-3; TRBD1 agrees at 9 bases. The V segment lost 4 bases and the J segment 9 bases; nucleotides outside the gene matches: 14. The CDR3 sequence is 16 residues long. This CDR3 reads CASSSGTGSEGETQYS. The CDR3 DNA sequence: TGTGCCAGCAGTTCCGGGACAGGGTCCGAAGGAGAGACGCAGTATTCT.

The V gene is TRBV20-1, the J gene TRBJ1-1, with D perhaps matching TRBD1 (5 bases). From germline, CDR1 is DFQATT and CDR2 SNEGSKA (reference sequence). Trimming took off 0 bases at V and 4 bases at J, with 12 bases between the two ends. The CDR3 covers 14 residues. In nucleotides, the CDR3 is TGCAGTGCTAGAGATCCAGGGATAGGCACTGAAGCTTTCTTT. Translating it yields CSARDPGIGTEAFF.

This clonotype has ten or more counts. The J gene is TRBJ2-1, the V gene TRBV11-1, with 8 positions matching TRBD1. Germline lookup yields CDR1 SGHAT and CDR2 FQDESV (reference sequence). There are 13 residues in the CDR3. With 5 bases clipped from V and 13 bases from J, the junction kept 10 bases outside the gene matches. The CDR3 sequence is CASSRSGTGLQFF. The CDR3 DNA reads TGTGCCAGCAGCCGCTCCGGGACAGGCCTTCAGTTCTTC.

This clonotype was counted a few times. Its ends do not fully match the called genes, so a read error is possible. V is TRBV12-3 or TRBV12-4 and J is TRBJ1-4; a weak D match, TRBD1 (5 bases). The CDR3 loop spans 13 amino acids. The DNA for the CDR3 is TGTGCCAGCAATAGGGGACTTAATGAAAAACTGCTTTTT. Translating it yields CASNRGLNEKLLF.